Listed here are 22 T cell receptor beta chains from one sample, sequenced in a study of blood T cell repertoires in COVID-19. The protocol was immunoSEQ multiplex PCR, while the TCRdb copy is restricted to in-frame clones and leaves out a portion. The repertoire includes approximately 220,000 clones, around four fifths of them detected once, and approximately 4.8% sits in the top ten. The sample consisted of peripheral blood. The receptors originated from a woman between 65 and 79 years old with acute or convalescent COVID-19.

V usage is TRBV2 and J usage is TRBJ2-1; TRBD2 matches 9 bases. In germline, CDR1 is SNHLY, CDR2 FYNNEI. Trimming cost V 4 bases and J 8 bases; bases outside gene matches: 15. This CDR3 is built from 17 residues. CDR3 protein: CASSVLAGGLIGDEQFF. The CDR3 DNA sequence: TGTGCCAGCAGTGTGCTGGCGGGGGGGCTGATCGGCGATGAGCAGTTCTTC.

J is TRBJ1-1 and V is TRBV29-1, with D perhaps matching TRBD1 (6 bases). CDR3 length: 14 residues. Germline loops: CDR1 SQVTM, CDR2 ANQGSEA. The ends were cut back, 5 bases at V and 1 base at J, with 14 bases in the middle. CDR3 residues: CSVKTGNSNTEAFF. CDR3 bases: TGCAGCGTTAAAACAGGGAACTCGAACACTGAAGCTTTCTTT.

The chain combines TRBV2 with TRBJ2-7, with TRBD1 as a possible D gene (5 bases). The CDR3 length is 12 residues. V was trimmed by 6 bases and J by 11 bases, leaving 17 bases between them. Per the germline V gene, CDR1 is SNHLY and CDR2 is FYNNEI. This CDR3 is CASSTGVGRKYF. The CDR3 region has the DNA TGTGCCAGCAGCACCGGCGTGGGGCGGAAGTACTTC.

V usage is TRBV6-5 and J usage is TRBJ2-1; D is possibly TRBD2 (5 bases). Per germline, CDR1 MNHEY and CDR2 SVGAGI. The V gene lost 2 bases and the J gene lost 6 bases, with 17 bases spanning the gap. The CDR3 sequence is 16 residues long. CDR3 amino acids: CASSYSSLADGNEQFF. CDR3 DNA sequence: TGTGCCAGCAGTTACAGTTCGCTAGCCGATGGCAATGAGCAGTTCTTC.

The V and J genes are TRBV19 and TRBJ1-5, with TRBD1 matching 7 bases. Germline V gene lookup returns CDR1 LNHDA and CDR2 SQIVND (reference sequence). This CDR3 has 15 residues. The V gene end was trimmed by 1 base and the J gene end by 3 bases; junction bases not matched to a gene: 3. CDR3 in amino acids: CASSIVGGLNQPQHF. The CDR3 nucleotides are TGTGCCAGTAGTATAGTAGGGGGCCTCAATCAGCCCCAGCATTTT.

The V and J genes are TRBV2 and TRBJ1-1, with 10 nucleotides matching TRBD1. V shed 7 bases, J shed 6 bases, and the junction held 8 bases outside the gene matches. The CDR3 spans 14 residues. CDR1 SNHLY and CDR2 FYNNEI come from the germline V gene. This CDR3 is CASNHRDRGSEAFF. In DNA, the CDR3 is TGTGCCAGCAATCATAGGGACAGGGGCTCTGAAGCTTTCTTT.

V usage is TRBV29-1 and J usage is TRBJ1-2, with 11 nucleotides matching TRBD1. Trimming cost V 5 bases and J 6 bases; bases outside gene matches: 5. The CDR3 totals 13 residues. CDR1 and CDR2 (germline): SQVTM, ANQGSEA. The CDR3 DNA follows: TGCAGCGTTTCTCGGGACAGGGGGGATGGCTACACCTTC. Translated, it gives CSVSRDRGDGYTF.

The J gene is TRBJ1-5, the V gene TRBV5-4; no reliable D call. Germline CDR1 and CDR2: SGHNT and YYREEE (reference sequence). The CDR3 totals 15 residues. V was pared by 0 bases and J by 4 bases, with 11 bases between. The CDR3 DNA sequence: TGTGCCAGCAGCTTGGGAGGGCAGAGAAATCAGCCCCAGCATTTT. This gives the protein CASSLGGQRNQPQHF.

This chain links TRBV4-3 with TRBJ1-4; 8 nucleotides agree with TRBD1. The CDR3 covers 15 residues. Per germline, CDR1 LGHNA and CDR2 YSLEER. J gave up 0 bases and V 5 bases, and 2 bases lay outside the gene matches. The CDR3 nucleotides are TGCGCCAGCAGCGTGGACAGGGCAACTAATGAAAAACTGTTTTTT. Its protein product is CASSVDRATNEKLFF.

The V gene is TRBV6-1, the J gene TRBJ1-4; weak D call: TRBD1 (5 bases). Per the germline V gene, CDR1 is MNHNS and CDR2 is SASEGT. The ends were cut back, 3 bases at V and 7 bases at J, with 6 bases in the middle. This CDR3 is built from 12 residues. CDR3 amino acids: CASSDRVEKLFF. For the CDR3, the DNA is TGTGCCAGCAGTGACAGGGTTGAAAAACTGTTTTTT.

This rearrangement joins TRBV3-1 (or the pseudogene TRBV3-2) to TRBJ1-3; 7 nucleotides align to TRBD1. Germline CDR1 is LGHDT and CDR2 is YNNKEL (reference sequence). The trim removed 4 bases at V and 0 bases at J, leaving 9 bases unmatched. The CDR3 is 17 residues long. The CDR3 sequence is CASSLRTGLGSGNTIYF. The CDR3 DNA sequence: TGTGCCAGCAGCCTTCGGACAGGTTTGGGCTCTGGAAACACCATATATTTT.

V gene TRBV28 combines with J gene TRBJ2-1; tentative D call: TRBD1 (5 bases). The CDR3 loop spans 15 amino acids. With 2 bases removed from V and 4 bases from J, the gap between germline ends came to 12 bases. Germline CDR1 MDHEN, CDR2 SYDVKM. CDR3 sequence (DNA): TGTGCCAGCAGTTTAGGGGCCGGCCCTTACAATGAGCAGTTCTTC. This sequence encodes CASSLGAGPYNEQFF.

The chain carries TRBV27 and TRBJ2-7, with a possible D match to TRBD1 (6 bases). V shed 7 bases and J shed 4 bases, with 17 bases lying between them. CDR1 and CDR2 (germline): MNHEY, SMNVEV (reference sequence). There are 14 residues in the CDR3. This CDR3 reads CASKISRGRYEQYF. The CDR3 DNA reads as TGTGCCAGCAAAATTAGCAGGGGCCGTTACGAGCAGTACTTC.

This clone occurred a few times. V usage is TRBV11-2 and J usage is TRBJ1-1, with TRBD1 matching 8 bases. Germline CDR1 reads SGHAT; CDR2 reads FQNNGV. Losses at the gene ends were 5 bases for V and 6 bases for J; bases not matched to a gene: 5. The CDR3 loop spans 13 amino acids. Here the CDR3 reads CASSIGTGPEAFF. The DNA for the CDR3 is TGTGCCAGCAGCATCGGGACAGGTCCTGAAGCTTTCTTT.

This clone was counted between two and nine times. Sequence at one end of the junction differs from germline and may be a read error. The chain is built from TRBV6-1 and TRBJ1-2; D is ambiguous. This CDR3 spans 13 amino acids. The germline V gene has CDR1 MNHNS and CDR2 SASEGT. The CDR3 nucleotides are TGTGCCAGCAGAGAAGGCGGGCTCTATGGCTACACCTTC. It yields the protein CASREGGLYGYTF.

The chain employs TRBV5-1 and TRBJ2-2, with 8 bases matching TRBD1. Losses at the gene ends were 0 bases for V and 4 bases for J; bases not matched to a gene: 2. Germline V gives CDR1 SGHRS, CDR2 YFSETQ. CDR3 size: 15 residues. The DNA for the CDR3 is TGCGCCAGCAGCTTGGAAACAGGGGGCACCGGGGAGCTGTTTTTT. Amino acids: CASSLETGGTGELFF.

The chain employs TRBV30 and TRBJ1-6, with D uncertain. CDR1 is GTSNPN, CDR2 SVGIG, per germline (reference sequence). This CDR3 has 13 residues. V was cut by 0 bases and J by 5 bases, with 5 bases left in between. The CDR3 protein is CAWSVRDNSPLHF. CDR3 in DNA: TGTGCCTGGAGTGTACGGGATAATTCACCCCTCCACTTT.

The chain links TRBV10-3 to TRBJ1-2, with 10 bases matching TRBD1. The CDR3 runs 16 residues. V shed 8 bases, J shed 4 bases, and the junction held 13 bases outside the gene matches. In germline, CDR1 is ENHRY, CDR2 SYGVKD. The CDR3 region has the DNA TGTGCCATCGCGACCGGGACAGGGGATCCCTTCTATGGCTACACCTTC. This sequence encodes CAIATGTGDPFYGYTF.

The genes are TRBV5-8 and TRBJ1-3; D possibly corresponds to TRBD1 (6 bases). Per the germline V gene, CDR1 is SGHTS and CDR2 is YDEGEE. Trimming shortened V by 1 base and J by 4 bases, and 6 bases separated the two germline ends. There are 13 residues in the CDR3. CDR3 nucleotides: TGTGCCAGCAGCTTGCAGGGGGGAAACACCATATATTTT. It translates to CASSLQGGNTIYF. The full variable domain, its missing parts supplied by reference TRBV5-8 and TRBJ1-3, is EAGVTQSPTHLIKTRGQQATLRCSPISGHTSVYWYQQALGLGLQFLLWYDEGEERNRGNFPPRFSGRQFPNYSSELNVNALELEDSALYLCASSLQGGNTIYFGEGSWLTVV.

V and J are TRBV29-1 and TRBJ1-5, with a tentative D call TRBD1 (5 bases). V lost 6 bases and J 5 bases, leaving 14 bases between the germline ends. This CDR3 has 13 residues. Germline CDR1 and CDR2: SQVTM and ANQGSEA. CDR3 amino acids: CSVSGKVDQPQHF. CDR3 nucleotides: TGCAGCGTATCAGGGAAAGTTGATCAGCCCCAGCATTTT.

The chain employs TRBV28 and TRBJ1-5; the D is unclear. The CDR3 is made up of 15 amino acids. Germline assignment: CDR1 MDHEN and CDR2 SYDVKM. V was clipped by 5 bases and J by 3 bases, with 14 bases between them. In DNA, the CDR3 is TGTGCCAGCAGTCTCGGAGGAATTAACAATCAGCCCCAGCATTTT. Translating gives CASSLGGINNQPQHF.

The J gene is TRBJ1-3, the V gene TRBV6-5, with TRBD1 as a possible D gene (6 bases). This CDR3 region has 13 residues. Germline assignment: CDR1 MNHEY and CDR2 SVGAGI. The V end lost 6 bases, the J end lost 7 bases, and 13 bases lay between the germline ends. CDR3 protein: CASRQGRGNTIYF. The CDR3 nucleotides read TGTGCCAGCAGACAGGGCCGAGGGAACACCATATATTTT.